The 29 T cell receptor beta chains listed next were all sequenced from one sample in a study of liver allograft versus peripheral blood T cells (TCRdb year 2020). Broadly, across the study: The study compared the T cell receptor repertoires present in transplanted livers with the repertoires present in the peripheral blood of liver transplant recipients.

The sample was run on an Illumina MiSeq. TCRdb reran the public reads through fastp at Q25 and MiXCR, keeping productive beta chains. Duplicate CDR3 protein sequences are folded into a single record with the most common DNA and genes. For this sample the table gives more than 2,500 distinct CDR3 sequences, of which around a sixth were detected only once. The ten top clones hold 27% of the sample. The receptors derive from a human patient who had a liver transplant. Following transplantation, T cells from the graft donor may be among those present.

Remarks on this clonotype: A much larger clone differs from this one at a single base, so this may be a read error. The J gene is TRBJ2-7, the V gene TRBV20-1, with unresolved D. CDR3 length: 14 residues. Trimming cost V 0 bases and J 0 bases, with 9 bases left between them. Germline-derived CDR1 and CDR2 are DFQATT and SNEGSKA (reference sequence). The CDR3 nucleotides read TGCAGTGCTAGAGATGAGCCCAACTCCTACGAGCAGTACTTC. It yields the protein CSARDEPNSYEQYF.

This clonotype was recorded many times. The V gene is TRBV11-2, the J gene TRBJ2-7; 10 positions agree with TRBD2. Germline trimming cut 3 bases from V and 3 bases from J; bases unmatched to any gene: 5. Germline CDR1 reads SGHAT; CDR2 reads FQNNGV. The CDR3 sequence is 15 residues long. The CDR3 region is CASSFTSGEYYEQYF. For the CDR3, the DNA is TGTGCCAGCAGCTTTACTAGCGGGGAGTACTACGAGCAGTACTTC.

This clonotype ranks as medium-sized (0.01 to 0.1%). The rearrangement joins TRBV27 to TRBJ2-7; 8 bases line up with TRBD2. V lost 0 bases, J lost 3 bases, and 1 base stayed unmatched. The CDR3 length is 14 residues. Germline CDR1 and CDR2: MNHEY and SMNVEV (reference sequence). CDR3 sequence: CASSLSGGDYEQYF. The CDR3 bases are TGTGCCAGCAGTTTATCCGGGGGGGACTACGAGCAGTACTTC.

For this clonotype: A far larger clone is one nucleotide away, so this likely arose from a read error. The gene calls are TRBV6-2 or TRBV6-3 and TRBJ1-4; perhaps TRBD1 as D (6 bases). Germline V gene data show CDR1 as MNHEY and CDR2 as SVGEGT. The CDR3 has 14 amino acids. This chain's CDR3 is CASNYSIRGEELFF. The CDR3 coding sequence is TGTGCCAGCAATTACTCGATCAGGGGAGAGGAACTGTTTTTT.

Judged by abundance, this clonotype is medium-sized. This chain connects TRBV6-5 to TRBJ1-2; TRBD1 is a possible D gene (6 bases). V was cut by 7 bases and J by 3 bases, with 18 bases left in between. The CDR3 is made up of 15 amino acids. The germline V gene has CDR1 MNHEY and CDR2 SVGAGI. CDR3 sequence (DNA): TGTGCCAGCACCGGGGGCGGGAATAGGCACTATGGCTACACCTTC. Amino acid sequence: CASTGGGNRHYGYTF.

The CDR3 loop is CASSVTDPEGFGTIYF. The CDR3 DNA reads TGTGCCAGCAGCGTCACGGACCCAGAGGGCTTTGGCACCATATATTTT. The rearrangement joins TRBV9 to TRBJ1-3; D ambiguous. The CDR3 loop spans 16 amino acids. Germline V CDR1 and CDR2: SGDLS, YYNGEE. V was trimmed by 2 bases and J by 9 bases, leaving 21 bases between them.

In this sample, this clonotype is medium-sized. The CDR3 here is CASSLFPVRTEAFF. The CDR3 DNA is TGTGCCAGCAGTTTATTTCCGGTTCGCACTGAAGCTTTCTTT. The chain carries TRBV27 and TRBJ1-1; D remains unclear. Germline V CDR1 and CDR2: MNHEY, SMNVEV (reference sequence). Trimming pared 1 base from V and 4 bases from J, leaving 10 bases between. The CDR3 has 14 amino acids.

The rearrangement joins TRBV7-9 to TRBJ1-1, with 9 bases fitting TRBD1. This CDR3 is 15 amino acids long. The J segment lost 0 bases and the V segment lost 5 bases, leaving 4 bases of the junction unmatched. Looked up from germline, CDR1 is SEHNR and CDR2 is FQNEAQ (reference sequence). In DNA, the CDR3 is TGTGCCAGCAGCCCGGGACAGGGCCTGAACACTGAAGCTTTCTTT. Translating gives CASSPGQGLNTEAFF.

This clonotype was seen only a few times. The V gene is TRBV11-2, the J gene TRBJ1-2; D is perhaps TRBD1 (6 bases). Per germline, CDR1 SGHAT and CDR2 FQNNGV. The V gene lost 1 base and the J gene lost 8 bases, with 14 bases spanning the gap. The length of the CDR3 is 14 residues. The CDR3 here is CASSLGGRGRGYTF. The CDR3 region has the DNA TGTGCCAGCAGCTTAGGGGGCAGGGGAAGGGGCTACACCTTC.

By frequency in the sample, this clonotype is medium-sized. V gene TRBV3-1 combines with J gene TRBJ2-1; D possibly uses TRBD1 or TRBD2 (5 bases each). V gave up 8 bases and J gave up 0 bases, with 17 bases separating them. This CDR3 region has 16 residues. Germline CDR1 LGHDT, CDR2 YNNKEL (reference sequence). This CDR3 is CASSQIEGSSYNEQFF. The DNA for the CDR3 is TGTGCCAGCTCTCAGATAGAGGGGAGCTCCTACAATGAGCAGTTCTTC.

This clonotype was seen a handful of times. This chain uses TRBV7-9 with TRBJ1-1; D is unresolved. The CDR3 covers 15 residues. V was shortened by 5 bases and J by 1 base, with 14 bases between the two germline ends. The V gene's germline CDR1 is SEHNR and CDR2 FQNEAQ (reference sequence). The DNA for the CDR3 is TGTGCCAGCAGCCCACCTTTACACTCGAACACTGAAGCTTTCTTT. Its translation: CASSPPLHSNTEAFF. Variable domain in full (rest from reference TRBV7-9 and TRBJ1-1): DTGVSQNPRHKITKRGQNVTFRCDPISEHNRLYWYRQTLGQGPEFLTYFQNEAQLEKSRLLSDRFSAERPKGSFSTLEIQRTEQGDSAMYLCASSPPLHSNTEAFFGQGTRLTVV.

Here the CDR3 DNA reads TGCGCCAGCAGCCAAGAGAATCTCCCACACGAGCAGTACTTC. Protein product: CASSQENLPHEQYF. V is TRBV4-1 and J is TRBJ2-7; D not certain. The V end was cut by 0 bases, the J end by 5 bases, with 11 bases between. CDR1 is MGHRA and CDR2 is YSYEKL in the germline V gene. The CDR3 contains 14 residues.

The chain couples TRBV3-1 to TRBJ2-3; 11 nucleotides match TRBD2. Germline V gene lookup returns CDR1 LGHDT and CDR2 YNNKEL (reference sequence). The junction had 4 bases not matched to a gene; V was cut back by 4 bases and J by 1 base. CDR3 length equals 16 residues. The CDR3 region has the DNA TGTGCCAGCAGCCCTCTAGCGGGGGGCCGCACAGATACGCAGTATTTT. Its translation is CASSPLAGGRTDTQYF.

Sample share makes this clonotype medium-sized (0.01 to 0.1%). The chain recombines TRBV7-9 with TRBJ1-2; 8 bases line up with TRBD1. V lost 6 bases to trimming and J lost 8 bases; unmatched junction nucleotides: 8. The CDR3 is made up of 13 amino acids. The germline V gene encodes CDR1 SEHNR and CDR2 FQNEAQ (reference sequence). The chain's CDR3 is CASSKGTGWGYTF. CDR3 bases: TGTGCCAGCAGTAAGGGGACAGGATGGGGCTACACCTTC.

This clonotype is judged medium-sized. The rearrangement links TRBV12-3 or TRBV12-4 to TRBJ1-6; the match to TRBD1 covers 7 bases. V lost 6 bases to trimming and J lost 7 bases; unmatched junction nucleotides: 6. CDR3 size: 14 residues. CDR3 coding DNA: TGTGCCAGCAGGGACCGGGACAGAAATTCACCCCTCCACTTT. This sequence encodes CASRDRDRNSPLHF.

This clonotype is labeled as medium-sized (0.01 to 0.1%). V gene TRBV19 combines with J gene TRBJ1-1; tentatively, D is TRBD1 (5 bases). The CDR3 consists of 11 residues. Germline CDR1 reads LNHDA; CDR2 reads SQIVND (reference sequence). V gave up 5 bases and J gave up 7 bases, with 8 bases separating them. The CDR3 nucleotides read TGTGCCAGTAGTGCGGGGCGTGAAGCTTTCTTT. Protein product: CASSAGREAFF.

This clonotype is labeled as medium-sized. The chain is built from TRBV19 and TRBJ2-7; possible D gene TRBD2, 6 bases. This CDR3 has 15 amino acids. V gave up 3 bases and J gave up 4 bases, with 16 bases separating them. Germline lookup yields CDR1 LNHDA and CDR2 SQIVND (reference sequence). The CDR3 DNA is TGTGCCAGTAGTATTAGGGGCGGGGTTGGGTACGAGCAGTACTTC. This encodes CASSIRGGVGYEQYF.

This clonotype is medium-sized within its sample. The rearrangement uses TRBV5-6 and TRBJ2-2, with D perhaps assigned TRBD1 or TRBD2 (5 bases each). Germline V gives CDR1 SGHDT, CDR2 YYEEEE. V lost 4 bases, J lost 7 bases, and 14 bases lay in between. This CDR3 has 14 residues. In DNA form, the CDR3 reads TGTGCCAGCAGCCTAGGGGAGTTTGGCGGGGAGCTGTTTTTT. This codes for CASSLGEFGGELFF.

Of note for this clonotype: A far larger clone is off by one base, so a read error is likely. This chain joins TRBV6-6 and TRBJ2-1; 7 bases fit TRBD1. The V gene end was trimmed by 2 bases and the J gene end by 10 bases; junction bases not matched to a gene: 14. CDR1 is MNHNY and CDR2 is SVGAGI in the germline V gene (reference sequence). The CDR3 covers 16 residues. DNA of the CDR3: TGTGCCAGCAGTTACGGGGACAGCCCCACAATCTGGGAGCAGTTCTTC. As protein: CASSYGDSPTIWEQFF.

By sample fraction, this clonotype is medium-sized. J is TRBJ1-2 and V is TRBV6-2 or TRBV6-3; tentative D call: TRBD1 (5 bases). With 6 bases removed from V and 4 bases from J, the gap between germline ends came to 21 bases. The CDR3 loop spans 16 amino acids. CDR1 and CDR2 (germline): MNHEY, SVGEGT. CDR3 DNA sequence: TGTGCCAGCAGACCGGACCCTTGGGGGAGATTCTATGGCTACACCTTC. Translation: CASRPDPWGRFYGYTF.

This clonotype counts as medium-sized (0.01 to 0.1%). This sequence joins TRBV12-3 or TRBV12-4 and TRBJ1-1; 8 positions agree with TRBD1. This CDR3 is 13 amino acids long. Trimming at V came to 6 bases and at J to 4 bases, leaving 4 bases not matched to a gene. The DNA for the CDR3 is TGTGCCAGCAGCTACAGGGGGGGCACTGAAGCTTTCTTT. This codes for CASSYRGGTEAFF.

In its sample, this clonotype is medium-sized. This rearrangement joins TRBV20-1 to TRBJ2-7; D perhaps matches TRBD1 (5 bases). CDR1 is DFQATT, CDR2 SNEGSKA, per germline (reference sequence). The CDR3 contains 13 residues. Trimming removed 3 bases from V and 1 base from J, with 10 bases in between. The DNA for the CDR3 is TGCAGTGCTAGGGGGCGCCAGTCCTACGAGCAGTACTTC. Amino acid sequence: CSARGRQSYEQYF.

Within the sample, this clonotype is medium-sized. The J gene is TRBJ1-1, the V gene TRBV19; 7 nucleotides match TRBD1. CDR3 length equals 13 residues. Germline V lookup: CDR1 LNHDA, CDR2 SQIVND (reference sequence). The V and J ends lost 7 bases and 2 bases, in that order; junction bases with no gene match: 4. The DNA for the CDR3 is TGTGCCAGTATCCAGGGGGTAAACACTGAAGCTTTCTTT. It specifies CASIQGVNTEAFF.

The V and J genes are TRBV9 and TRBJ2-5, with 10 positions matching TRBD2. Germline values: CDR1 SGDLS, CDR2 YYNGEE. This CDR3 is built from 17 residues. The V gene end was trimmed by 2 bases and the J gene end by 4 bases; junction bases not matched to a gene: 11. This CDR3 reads CASSVFTSGGAGETQYF. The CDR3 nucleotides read TGTGCCAGCAGCGTTTTCACGAGCGGGGGGGCAGGAGAGACCCAGTACTTC. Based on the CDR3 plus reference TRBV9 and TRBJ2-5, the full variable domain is DSGVTQTPKHLITATGQRVTLRCSPRSGDLSVYWYQQSLDQGLQFLIQYYNGEERAKGNILERFSAQQFPDLHSELNLSSLELGDSALYFCASSVFTSGGAGETQYFGPGTRLLVL.

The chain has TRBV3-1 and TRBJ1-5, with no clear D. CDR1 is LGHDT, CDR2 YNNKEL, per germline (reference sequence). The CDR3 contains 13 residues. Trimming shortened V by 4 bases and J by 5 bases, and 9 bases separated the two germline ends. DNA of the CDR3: TGTGCCAGCAGCCCTTCATTTTATCAGCCCCAGCATTTT. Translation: CASSPSFYQPQHF. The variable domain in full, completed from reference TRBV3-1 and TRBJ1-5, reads DTAVSQTPKYLVTQMGNDKSIKCEQNLGHDTMYWYKQDSKKFLKIMFSYNNKELIINETVPNRFSPKSPDKAHLNLHINSLELGDSAVYFCASSPSFYQPQHFGDGTRLSIL.

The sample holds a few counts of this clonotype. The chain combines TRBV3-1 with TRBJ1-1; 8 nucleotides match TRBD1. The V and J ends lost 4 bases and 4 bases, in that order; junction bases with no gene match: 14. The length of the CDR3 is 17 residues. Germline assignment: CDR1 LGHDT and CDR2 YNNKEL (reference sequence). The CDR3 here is CASSPEDRVFLGTEAFF. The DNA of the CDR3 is TGTGCCAGCAGCCCGGAGGACAGGGTTTTTCTGGGCACTGAAGCTTTCTTT.

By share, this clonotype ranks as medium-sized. CDR3 region: CAISESGGPYEQYF. The CDR3 DNA follows: TGTGCCATCAGTGAGTCTGGGGGGCCCTACGAGCAGTACTTC. V usage is TRBV10-3 and J usage is TRBJ2-7, with D possibly called TRBD1 or TRBD2 (6 bases each). CDR3 length: 14 amino acids. The V gene lost 0 bases and the J gene lost 2 bases, with 8 bases spanning the gap. Germline V CDR1 and CDR2: ENHRY, SYGVKD.

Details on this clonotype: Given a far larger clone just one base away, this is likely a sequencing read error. CDR3 loop: CVISRRGTSYGYTF. CDR3 sequence (DNA): TGTGTCATCTCCCGGAGAGGGACGAGCTATGGCTACACCTTC. V is TRBV6-6 and J is TRBJ1-2; possibly TRBD1 for D (5 bases). This CDR3 region has 14 residues. The germline CDR1 and CDR2 sequences are MNHNY and SVGAGI (reference sequence).

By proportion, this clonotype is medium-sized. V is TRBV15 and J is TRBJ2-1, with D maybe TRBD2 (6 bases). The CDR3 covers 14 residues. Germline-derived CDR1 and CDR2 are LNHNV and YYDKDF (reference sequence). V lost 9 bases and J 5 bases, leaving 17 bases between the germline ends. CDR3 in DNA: TGTGCCACTTCTGTGGGAGGTGGTAACAATGAGCAGTTCTTC. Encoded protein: CATSVGGGNNEQFF.